These 15 T cell receptor beta chains share one sample of origin, sequenced in a study of shared clonotypes between healthy human individuals. Libraries were prepared by immunoSEQ multiplex PCR; TCRdb keeps only in-frame clonotypes and omits some of them. The table records approximately 97,000 clones, around two thirds of them present only once. The sequencing input was memory CD8+ T cells sorted from blood. Subset reported: CD45RO+ cells pooled with CCR7-negative TemRA cells. Every receptor here comes from a man younger than 40 in good health.

The chain recombines TRBV9 with TRBJ2-7, with 9 bases identical to TRBD2. Germline CDR1 reads SGDLS; CDR2 reads YYNGEE. The length of the CDR3 is 15 residues. Trimming took 0 bases from V and 2 from J; bases not matched to a gene: 3. The CDR3 here is CASSVGASGTYEQYF. DNA of the CDR3: TGTGCCAGCAGCGTAGGGGCTAGCGGGACCTACGAGCAGTACTTC.

This clone was picked up many times. This chain links TRBV2 with TRBJ2-1; the D gene could be TRBD1 or TRBD2 (5 bases each). Germline V gene lookup returns CDR1 SNHLY and CDR2 FYNNEI. This CDR3 is 15 amino acids long. Here the CDR3 reads CVQQPGTDSYNEQFF. CDR3 in DNA: TGTGTCCAGCAACCCGGGACCGACTCCTACAATGAGCAGTTCTTC. Based on the CDR3 plus reference TRBV2 and TRBJ2-1, the full variable domain is EPEVTQTPSHQVTQMGQEVILRCVPISNHLYFYWYRQILGQKVEFLVSFYNNEISEKSEIFDDQFSVERPDGSNFTLKIRSTKLEDSAMYFCVQQPGTDSYNEQFFGPGTRLTVL.

The V gene is TRBV27, the J gene TRBJ2-1, with D maybe TRBD2 (6 bases). This CDR3 spans 15 amino acids. V lost 7 bases to trimming and J lost 3 bases, with 16 bases between them. Germline V gene lookup returns CDR1 MNHEY and CDR2 SMNVEV (reference sequence). The CDR3 coding sequence is TGTGCCAGCATCCAACGGGGGTTAGACTACAATGAGCAGTTCTTC. Encoded protein: CASIQRGLDYNEQFF.

This sequence joins TRBV13 and TRBJ1-5; D not resolved. Germline CDR1 and CDR2: PRHDT and FYEKMQ (reference sequence). Trimming took off 0 bases at V and 2 bases at J, with 8 bases between the two ends. This CDR3 contains 15 residues. CDR3 region: CASSLGRYGNQPQHF. The CDR3 DNA is TGTGCCAGCAGCTTAGGCCGTTACGGCAATCAGCCCCAGCATTTT.

The V gene is TRBV7-2, the J gene TRBJ1-5; possible D gene TRBD1, 6 bases. Trimming removed 1 base from V and 10 bases from J, with 14 bases in between. The germline V gene has CDR1 SGHTA and CDR2 FQGNSA. This CDR3 is 14 amino acids long. CDR3 sequence reads: CASSLGGGGGPQHF. The CDR3 DNA reads TGTGCCAGCAGCTTAGGAGGAGGGGGGGGACCCCAGCATTTT.

This clone was detected many times. Possible read error: a much larger clone is one base away. Other DNA sequences from this sample encode an identical CDR3 as well. The rearrangement links TRBV6-1 to TRBJ2-1; 8 bases map to TRBD2. Per the germline V gene, CDR1 is MNHNS and CDR2 is SASEGT. CDR3 length: 15 residues. The V segment lost 2 bases and the J segment 1 base; nucleotides outside the gene matches: 1. The CDR3 loop is CASSELAGSYNEQFF. CDR3 in DNA: TGTGCCAGCAGTGAACTAGCGGGTTCCTACAATGAGCAGTTCTTC.

This chain links TRBV14 with TRBJ1-1; 7 nucleotides align to TRBD1. The CDR3 length is 13 residues. Germline trimming cut 4 bases from V and 4 bases from J; bases unmatched to any gene: 3. Germline CDR1 and CDR2: SGHDN and FVKESK. The CDR3 reads CASSLGTATEAFF. The CDR3 DNA sequence: TGTGCCAGCAGCCTTGGGACAGCCACTGAAGCTTTCTTT.

This chain joins TRBV10-1 and TRBJ2-7, with D maybe TRBD2 (6 bases). CDR3 size: 15 residues. CDR1 and CDR2 (germline): WNHNN, SYGVQD (reference sequence). Trimming left V 0 bases short and J 4 bases short, with 13 bases between. Here the CDR3 DNA reads TGCGCCAGCAGTGAGTCGGCCGGGACTGAATACGAGCAGTACTTC. This sequence encodes CASSESAGTEYEQYF.

Of note for this clone: A junction boundary mismatches the germline segment, possibly from a read error. The chain uses TRBV15 and TRBJ2-2; the D is unclear. Germline V gives CDR1 LNHNV, CDR2 YYDKDF (reference sequence). The CDR3 runs 13 residues. The CDR3 is CATSGDKPGELFF. The CDR3 DNA reads as TGTGCCACCAGCGGAGACAAGCCCGGGGAGCTGTTTTTT.

V gene TRBV13 combines with J gene TRBJ1-1; TRBD1 matches at 11 bases. CDR3 length equals 14 residues. Trimming took 5 bases from V and 5 from J; bases not matched to a gene: 4. Per the germline V gene, CDR1 is PRHDT and CDR2 is FYEKMQ (reference sequence). As DNA, the CDR3 is TGTGCCAGCAGCCCCGGGACAGGGGGGACTGAAGCTTTCTTT. This gives the protein CASSPGTGGTEAFF.

This chain connects TRBV5-4 to TRBJ2-7, with 9 bases aligning to TRBD1. Unmatched junction bases numbered 6, after V lost 2 bases and J lost 3 bases. CDR3 length: 15 amino acids. Germline V gene data show CDR1 as SGHNT and CDR2 as YYREEE (reference sequence). For the CDR3, the DNA is TGTGCCAGCAGCTTACGACAGGGGGAGTACTACGAGCAGTACTTC. Its protein product is CASSLRQGEYYEQYF.

This rearrangement joins TRBV27 to TRBJ1-4, with D possibly TRBD1 on 5 matching bases. With 5 bases removed from V and 8 bases from J, the gap between germline ends came to 15 bases. This CDR3 region has 14 residues. Germline assignment: CDR1 MNHEY and CDR2 SMNVEV (reference sequence). The CDR3 spells CASSLLGDGEKLFF. The CDR3 region has the DNA TGTGCCAGCAGTCTTCTAGGGGATGGGGAAAAACTGTTTTTT.

The V call is TRBV29-1, the J call TRBJ2-3; D remains unclear. Germline CDR1 reads SQVTM; CDR2 reads ANQGSEA. Trimming cost V 6 bases and J 2 bases, with 15 bases left between them. This CDR3 contains 14 residues. Here the CDR3 reads CSVQSLGATDTQYF. Written as DNA, the CDR3 is TGCAGCGTCCAATCACTGGGTGCCACAGATACGCAGTATTTT.

This clone was recorded a few times. The V and J genes are TRBV6-1 and TRBJ2-7; D remains unclear. CDR1 is MNHNS, CDR2 SASEGT, per germline. Trimming stripped 6 bases from V and 3 bases from J, with 9 bases between. The CDR3 contains 12 residues. CDR3 amino acids: CASRISSYEQYF. The CDR3 coding sequence is TGTGCCAGCAGAATCTCCAGCTACGAGCAGTACTTC.

V gene TRBV4-1 combines with J gene TRBJ1-2, with D tentatively TRBD1 (6 bases). Between the trimmed V and J ends, which lost 5 bases and 3 bases, there was a span of 28 bases. Germline V lookup: CDR1 MGHRA, CDR2 YSYEKL. The CDR3 extends over 19 amino acids. The CDR3 region is CASSNLEDHRDGFDYGYTF. The CDR3 DNA reads as TGCGCCAGCAGCAACCTTGAGGACCACAGGGATGGTTTCGACTATGGCTACACCTTC.